These 7 T cell receptor beta chains originate from one sample sequenced in a study of blood T cell repertoires in COVID-19. The assay was immunoSEQ multiplex PCR, and TCRdb's table has in-frame clones only and misses some. The table has approximately 150,000 clones, roughly nine tenths seen once. The sequencing input was peripheral blood. These receptors originate from a man aged 55 to 70 with active or convalescent COVID-19.

The gene calls are TRBV5-1 and TRBJ2-2; TRBD2 aligns across 12 bases. Trimming removed 4 bases from V and 5 bases from J; junction bases left unmatched: 6. CDR1 SGHRS and CDR2 YFSETQ come from the germline V gene. This CDR3 has 16 residues. The CDR3 here is CASSPGTSGSTGELFF. The CDR3 bases are TGCGCCAGCAGCCCTGGGACTAGCGGGTCGACCGGGGAGCTGTTTTTT.

This clone was observed once. The chain couples TRBV10-1 to TRBJ2-3, with D unclear. The germline V gene has CDR1 WNHNN and CDR2 SYGVQD (reference sequence). Trimming removed 3 bases from V and 1 base from J, with 11 bases in between. The CDR3 covers 15 residues. The CDR3 loop reads CASSDRSGGTDTQYF. Written as DNA, the CDR3 is TGCGCCAGCAGTGACAGGTCAGGCGGCACAGATACGCAGTATTTT.

V gene TRBV6-4 combines with J gene TRBJ1-1, with 7 bases lining up with TRBD1. The junction had 8 bases not matched to a gene; V was cut back by 2 bases and J by 5 bases. The V gene's germline CDR1 is MRHNA and CDR2 SNTAGT. The CDR3 has 15 amino acids. The CDR3: CASSDRRGVGTEAFF. The CDR3 DNA is TGTGCCAGCAGTGACCGCAGGGGGGTAGGGACTGAAGCTTTCTTT.

V and J are TRBV6-4 and TRBJ2-1; 12 bases agree with TRBD2. Germline trimming cut 3 bases from V and 1 base from J; bases unmatched to any gene: 10. The V gene's germline CDR1 is MRHNA and CDR2 SNTAGT. CDR3 length: 19 residues. DNA for the CDR3: TGTGCCAGCAGTGAACGATCTAGCGGGGGGGCCGTGTCCTACAATGAGCAGTTCTTC. It specifies CASSERSSGGAVSYNEQFF.

The chain combines TRBV7-2 with TRBJ2-3; 14 bases match TRBD2. Germline V gene lookup returns CDR1 SGHTA and CDR2 FQGNSA. V lost 6 bases to trimming and J lost 4 bases; unmatched junction nucleotides: 6. This CDR3 is 16 amino acids long. The CDR3 spells CASRDPGLAGADTQYF. The CDR3 region has the DNA TGTGCCAGCAGGGATCCGGGACTAGCGGGAGCAGATACGCAGTATTTT. Combining the CDR3 with reference TRBV7-2 and TRBJ2-3 gives the whole variable domain GAGVSQSPSNKVTEKGKDVELRCDPISGHTALYWYRQSLGQGLEFLIYFQGNSAPDKSGLPSDRFSAERTGGSVSTLTIQRTQQEDSAVYLCASRDPGLAGADTQYFGPGTRLTVL.

This clone turned up a few times. The chain uses TRBV6-5 and TRBJ1-1, with D possibly TRBD1 on 6 matching bases. The V gene's germline CDR1 is MNHEY and CDR2 SVGAGI. The CDR3 is 15 amino acids. V was cut by 6 bases and J by 6 bases, with 20 bases left in between. CDR3 protein: CASRGRQEGLAEAFF. The CDR3 nucleotides are TGTGCCAGCAGGGGGAGACAGGAAGGCCTTGCTGAAGCTTTCTTT.

V gene TRBV7-2 combines with J gene TRBJ2-5; 7 bases are a match to TRBD2. The V and J ends lost 1 base and 5 bases, in that order; junction bases with no gene match: 7. CDR3 length equals 15 residues. Germline assignment: CDR1 SGHTA and CDR2 FQGNSA. CDR3 bases: TGTGCCAGCAGCTTAGTTCGCGGGGAGGGGGAGACCCAGTACTTC. Protein product: CASSLVRGEGETQYF.